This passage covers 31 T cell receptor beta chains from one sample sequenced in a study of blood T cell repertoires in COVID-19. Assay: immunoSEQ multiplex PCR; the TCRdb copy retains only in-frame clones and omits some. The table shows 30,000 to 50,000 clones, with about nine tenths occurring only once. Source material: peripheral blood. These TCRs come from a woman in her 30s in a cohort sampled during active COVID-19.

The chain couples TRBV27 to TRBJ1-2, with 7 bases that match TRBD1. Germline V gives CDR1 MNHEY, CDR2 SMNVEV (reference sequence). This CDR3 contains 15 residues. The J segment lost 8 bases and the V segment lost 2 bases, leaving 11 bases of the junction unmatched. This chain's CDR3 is CASSLKDRPSGGYTF. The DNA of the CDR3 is TGTGCCAGCAGTTTAAAGGACAGGCCCTCGGGGGGCTACACCTTC.

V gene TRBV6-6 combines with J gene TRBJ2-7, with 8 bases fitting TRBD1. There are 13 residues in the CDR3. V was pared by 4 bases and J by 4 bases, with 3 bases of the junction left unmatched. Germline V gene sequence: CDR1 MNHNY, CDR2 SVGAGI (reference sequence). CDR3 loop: CASSFNRGYEQYF. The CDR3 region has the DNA TGTGCCAGCAGTTTCAACAGGGGGTACGAGCAGTACTTC.

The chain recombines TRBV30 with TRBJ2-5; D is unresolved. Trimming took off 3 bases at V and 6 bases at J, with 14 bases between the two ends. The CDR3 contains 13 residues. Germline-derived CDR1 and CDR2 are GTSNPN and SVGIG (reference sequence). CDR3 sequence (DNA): TGTGCCTGGAGGGCTCAGGTATCGAAGACCCAGTACTTC. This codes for CAWRAQVSKTQYF.

The CDR3, as DNA: TGTGCTAGTGGTCGACAGGGTTCTATGAACACTGAAGCTTTCTTT. It translates to CASGRQGSMNTEAFF. This chain connects TRBV12-5 to TRBJ1-1; 7 positions agree with TRBD1. The CDR3 sequence is 15 residues long. The germline gives CDR1 LGHNT, CDR2 FRNRAP. V shed 5 bases, J shed 0 bases, and the junction held 6 bases outside the gene matches.

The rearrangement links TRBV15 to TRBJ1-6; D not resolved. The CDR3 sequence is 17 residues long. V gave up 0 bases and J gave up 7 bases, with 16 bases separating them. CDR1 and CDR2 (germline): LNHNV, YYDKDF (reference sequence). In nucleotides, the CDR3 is TGTGCCACCAGCAGAGATGGGCCTCGGGGTGTCAATTCACCCCTCCACTTT. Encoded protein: CATSRDGPRGVNSPLHF. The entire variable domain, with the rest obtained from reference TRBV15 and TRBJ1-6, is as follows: DAMVIQNPRYQVTQFGKPVTLSCSQTLNHNVMYWYQQKSSQAPKLLFHYYDKDFNNEADTPDNFQSRRPNTSFCFLDIRSPGLGDTAMYLCATSRDGPRGVNSPLHFGNGTRLTVT.

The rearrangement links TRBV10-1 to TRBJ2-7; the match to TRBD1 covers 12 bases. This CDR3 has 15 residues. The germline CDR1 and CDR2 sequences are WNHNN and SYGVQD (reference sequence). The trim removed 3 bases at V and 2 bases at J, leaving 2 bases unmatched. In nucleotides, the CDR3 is TGCGCCAGCAGTGAAGGGACAGGGGGCCCCTACGAGCAGTACTTC. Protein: CASSEGTGGPYEQYF.

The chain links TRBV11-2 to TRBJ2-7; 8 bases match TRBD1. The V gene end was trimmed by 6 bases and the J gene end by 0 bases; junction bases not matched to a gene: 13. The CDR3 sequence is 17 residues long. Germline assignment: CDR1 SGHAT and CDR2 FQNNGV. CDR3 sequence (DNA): TGTGCCAGCAGTACACAGGGGGGCAGGGGAGCCTCCTACGAGCAGTACTTC. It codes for CASSTQGGRGASYEQYF. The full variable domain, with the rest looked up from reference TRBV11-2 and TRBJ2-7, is EAGVAQSPRYKIIEKRQSVAFWCNPISGHATLYWYQQILGQGPKLLIQFQNNGVVDDSQLPKDRFSAERLKGVDSTLKIQPAKLEDSAVYLCASSTQGGRGASYEQYFGPGTRLTVT.

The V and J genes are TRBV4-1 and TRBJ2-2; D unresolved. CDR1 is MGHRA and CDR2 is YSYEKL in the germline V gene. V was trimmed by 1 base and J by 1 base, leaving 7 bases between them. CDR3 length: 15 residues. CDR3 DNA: TGCGCCAGCAGCCAAGGGTCAGTGAACACCGGGGAGCTGTTTTTT. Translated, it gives CASSQGSVNTGELFF.

This chain's CDR3 is CASSAQGLYNSPLHF. Written as DNA, the CDR3 is TGTGCCAGCAGCGCACAGGGTCTCTATAATTCACCCCTCCACTTT. The chain links TRBV14 to TRBJ1-6; D perhaps matches TRBD1 (6 bases). V was pared by 5 bases and J by 3 bases, with 11 bases between. Germline values: CDR1 SGHDN, CDR2 FVKESK. The CDR3 has 15 residues.

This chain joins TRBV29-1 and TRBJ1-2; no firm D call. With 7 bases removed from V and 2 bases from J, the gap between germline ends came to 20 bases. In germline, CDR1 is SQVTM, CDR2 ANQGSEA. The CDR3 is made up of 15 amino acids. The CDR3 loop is CSGGPLPRENYGYTF. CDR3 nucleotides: TGCAGCGGTGGCCCGCTACCAAGGGAGAACTATGGCTACACCTTC.

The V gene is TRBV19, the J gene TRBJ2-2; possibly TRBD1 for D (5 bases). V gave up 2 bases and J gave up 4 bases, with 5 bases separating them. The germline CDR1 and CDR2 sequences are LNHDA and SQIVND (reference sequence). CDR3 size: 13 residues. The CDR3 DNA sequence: TGTGCCAGTAGTATACAGGGCACCGGGGAGCTGTTTTTT. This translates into CASSIQGTGELFF.

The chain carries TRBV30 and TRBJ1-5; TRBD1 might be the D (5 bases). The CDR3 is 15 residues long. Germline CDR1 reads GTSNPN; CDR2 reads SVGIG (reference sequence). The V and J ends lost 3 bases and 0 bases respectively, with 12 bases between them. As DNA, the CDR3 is TGTGCCTGGAGGCAGGGAGGTGGTAGCAATCAGCCCCAGCATTTT. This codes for CAWRQGGGSNQPQHF.

This CDR3 is CASSPGLAGVDTQYF. Here the CDR3 DNA reads TGTGCCAGCAGCCCGGGACTAGCGGGAGTGGATACGCAGTATTTT. This chain connects TRBV6-2 or TRBV6-3 to TRBJ2-3; TRBD2 agrees at 14 bases. V trimming: 6 bases; J trimming: 6 bases; junction bases outside the gene matches: 5. The CDR3 is 15 residues long. Germline V CDR1 and CDR2: MNHEY, SVGEGT.

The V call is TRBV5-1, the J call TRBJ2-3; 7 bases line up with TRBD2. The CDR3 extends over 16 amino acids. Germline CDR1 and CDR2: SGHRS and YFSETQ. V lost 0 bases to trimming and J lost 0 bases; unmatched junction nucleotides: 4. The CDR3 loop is CASSLDLAASTDTQYF. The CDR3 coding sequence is TGCGCCAGCAGCTTGGATCTAGCGGCTAGCACAGATACGCAGTATTTT.

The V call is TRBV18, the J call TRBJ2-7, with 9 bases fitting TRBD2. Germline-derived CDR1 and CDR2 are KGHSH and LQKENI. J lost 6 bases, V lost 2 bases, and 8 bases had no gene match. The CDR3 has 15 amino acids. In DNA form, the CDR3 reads TGTGCCAGCTCACCATACGCGGGAGGGGGCAGCGAGCAGTACTTC. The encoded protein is CASSPYAGGGSEQYF.

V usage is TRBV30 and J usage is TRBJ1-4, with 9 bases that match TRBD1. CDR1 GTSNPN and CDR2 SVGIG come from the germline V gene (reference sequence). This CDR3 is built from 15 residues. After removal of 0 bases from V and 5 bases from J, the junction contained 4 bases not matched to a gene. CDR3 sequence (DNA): TGTGCCTGGAGTGTACAAGGACAGGGGAATGAAAAACTGTTTTTT. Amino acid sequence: CAWSVQGQGNEKLFF.

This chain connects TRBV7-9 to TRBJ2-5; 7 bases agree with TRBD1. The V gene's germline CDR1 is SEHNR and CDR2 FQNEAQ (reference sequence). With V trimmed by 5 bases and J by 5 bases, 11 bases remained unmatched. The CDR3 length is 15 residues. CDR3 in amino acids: CASSAPDRVRETQYF. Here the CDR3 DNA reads TGTGCCAGCAGCGCTCCCGACAGGGTCCGGGAGACCCAGTACTTC.

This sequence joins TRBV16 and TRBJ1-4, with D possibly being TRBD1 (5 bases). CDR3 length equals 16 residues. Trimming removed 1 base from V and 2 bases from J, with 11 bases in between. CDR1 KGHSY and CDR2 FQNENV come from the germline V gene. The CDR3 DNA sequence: TGTGCCAGCAGCCAATTCGCCGGGGGTACTAATGAAAAACTGTTTTTT. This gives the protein CASSQFAGGTNEKLFF.

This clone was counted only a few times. CDR3 sequence reads: CASSRTSGSYEQYF. The CDR3 DNA sequence: TGTGCCAGCAGTAGGACTAGCGGCTCCTACGAGCAGTACTTC. V and J are TRBV6-5 and TRBJ2-7, with TRBD2 matching 10 bases. V shed 5 bases, J shed 0 bases, and the junction held 1 base outside the gene matches. The CDR3 sequence is 14 residues long. CDR1 MNHEY and CDR2 SVGAGI come from the germline V gene.

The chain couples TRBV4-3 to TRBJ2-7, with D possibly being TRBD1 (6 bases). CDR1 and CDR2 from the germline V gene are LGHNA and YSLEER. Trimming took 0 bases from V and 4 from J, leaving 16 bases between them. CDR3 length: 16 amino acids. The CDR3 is CASSQENGDKMYEQYF. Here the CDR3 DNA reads TGCGCCAGCAGCCAAGAAAATGGGGACAAGATGTACGAGCAGTACTTC.

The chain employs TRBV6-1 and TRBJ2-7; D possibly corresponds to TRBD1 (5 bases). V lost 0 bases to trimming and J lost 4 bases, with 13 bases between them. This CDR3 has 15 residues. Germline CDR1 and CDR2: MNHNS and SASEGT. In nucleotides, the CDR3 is TGTGCCAGCAGTGAAGCGCGGACACCTAGGTACGAGCAGTACTTC. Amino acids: CASSEARTPRYEQYF.

The CDR3 protein is CASSLKRDREAFF. Written as DNA, the CDR3 is TGTGCCAGCAGCTTAAAGCGGGACAGGGAAGCTTTCTTT. V is TRBV7-2 and J is TRBJ1-1, with TRBD1 identical over 8 bases. The CDR3 extends over 13 amino acids. V lost 2 bases to trimming and J lost 8 bases; unmatched junction nucleotides: 4. CDR1 SGHTA and CDR2 FQGNSA come from the germline V gene. Full variable domain (outside the CDR3, taken from reference TRBV7-2 and TRBJ1-1): GAGVSQSPSNKVTEKGKDVELRCDPISGHTALYWYRQSLGQGLEFLIYFQGNSAPDKSGLPSDRFSAERTGGSVSTLTIQRTQQEDSAVYLCASSLKRDREAFFGQGTRLTVV.

CDR3 nucleotide sequence: TGTGCCACCAGCAGAGATAGGACAGAGAGCTCTGGAAACACCATATATTTT. Protein: CATSRDRTESSGNTIYF. This chain uses TRBV15 with TRBJ1-3; perhaps TRBD1 as D (6 bases). The germline V and J ends were trimmed by 0 bases and 0 bases, with 12 bases remaining between them. The length of the CDR3 is 17 residues. From germline, CDR1 is LNHNV and CDR2 YYDKDF (reference sequence).

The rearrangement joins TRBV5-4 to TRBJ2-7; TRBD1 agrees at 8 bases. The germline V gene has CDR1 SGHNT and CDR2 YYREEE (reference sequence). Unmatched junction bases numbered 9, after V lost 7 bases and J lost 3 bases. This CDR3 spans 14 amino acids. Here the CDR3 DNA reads TGTGCCAGCCGCTCGACAGGGGACTTCTACGAGCAGTACTTC. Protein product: CASRSTGDFYEQYF.

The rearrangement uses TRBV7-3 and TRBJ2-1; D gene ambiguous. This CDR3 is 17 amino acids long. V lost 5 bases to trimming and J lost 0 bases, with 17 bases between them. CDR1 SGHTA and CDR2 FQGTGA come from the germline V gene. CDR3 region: CASSPRLGGSSYNEQFF. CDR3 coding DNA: TGTGCCAGCAGCCCCCGATTAGGCGGAAGCTCCTACAATGAGCAGTTCTTC.

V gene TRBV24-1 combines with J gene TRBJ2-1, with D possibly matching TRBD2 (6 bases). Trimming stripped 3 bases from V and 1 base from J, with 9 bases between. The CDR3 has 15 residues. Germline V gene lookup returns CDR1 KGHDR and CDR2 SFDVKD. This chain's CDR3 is CATSDTGASYNEQFF. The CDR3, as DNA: TGTGCCACCAGTGATACGGGAGCATCCTACAATGAGCAGTTCTTC.

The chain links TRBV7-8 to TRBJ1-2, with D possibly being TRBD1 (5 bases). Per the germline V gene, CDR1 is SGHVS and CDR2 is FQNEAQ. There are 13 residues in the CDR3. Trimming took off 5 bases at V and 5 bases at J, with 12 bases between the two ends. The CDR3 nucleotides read TGTGCCAGCAGCGCCAATTCAGGGTATGGCTACACCTTC. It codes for CASSANSGYGYTF. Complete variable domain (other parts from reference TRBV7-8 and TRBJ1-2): GAGVSQSPRYKVAKRGQDVALRCDPISGHVSLFWYQQALGQGPEFLTYFQNEAQLDKSGLPSDRFFAERPEGSVSTLKIQRTQQEDSAVYLCASSANSGYGYTFGSGTRLTVV.

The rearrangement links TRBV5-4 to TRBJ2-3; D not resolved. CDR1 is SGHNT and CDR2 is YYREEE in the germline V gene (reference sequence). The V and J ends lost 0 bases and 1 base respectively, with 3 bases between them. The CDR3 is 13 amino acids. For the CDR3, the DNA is TGTGCCAGCAGCTTGGGAGGCACAGATACGCAGTATTTT. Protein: CASSLGGTDTQYF. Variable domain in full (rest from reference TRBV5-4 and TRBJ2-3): ETGVTQSPTHLIKTRGQQVTLRCSSQSGHNTVSWYQQALGQGPQFIFQYYREEENGRGNFPPRFSGLQFPNYSSELNVNALELDDSALYLCASSLGGTDTQYFGPGTRLTVL.

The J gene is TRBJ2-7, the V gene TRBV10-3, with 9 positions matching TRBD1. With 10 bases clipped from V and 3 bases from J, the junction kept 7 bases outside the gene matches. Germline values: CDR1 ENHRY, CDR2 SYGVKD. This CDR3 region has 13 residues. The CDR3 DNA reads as TGTGCCAGCGGGACAGGGTTTGACTACGAGCAGTACTTC. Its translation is CASGTGFDYEQYF.

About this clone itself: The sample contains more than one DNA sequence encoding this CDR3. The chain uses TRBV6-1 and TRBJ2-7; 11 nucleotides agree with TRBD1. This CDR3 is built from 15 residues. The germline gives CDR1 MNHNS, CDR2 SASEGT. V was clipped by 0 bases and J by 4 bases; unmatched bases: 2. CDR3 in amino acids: CASSEAGTGGYEQYF. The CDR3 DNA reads TGTGCCAGCAGTGAAGCGGGGACAGGGGGTTACGAGCAGTACTTC.

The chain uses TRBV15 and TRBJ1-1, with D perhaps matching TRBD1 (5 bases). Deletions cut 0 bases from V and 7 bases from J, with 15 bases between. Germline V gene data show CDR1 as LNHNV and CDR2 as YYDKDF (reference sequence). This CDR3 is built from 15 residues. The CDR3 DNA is TGTGCCACCAGCAGAGAAGGTCTGGGGGAGGGTGAAGCTTTCTTT. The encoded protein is CATSREGLGEGEAFF.